This T cell receptor (beta chain) was retrieved from a study of blood T cells in healthy people across ages. PCR was performed a second time for 7 to 11 cycles using a sample-barcoded 5' primer and a J-beta primer mix. The template-switch adaptor, which had 12 random nucleotides, put a tag on each cDNA molecule. CDR3-containing paired-end reads numbering at least 2.5 million came from each sample. TCRdb used MiXCR to reprocess the 5' RACE reads, holding one entry per CDR3 protein. The data hold over 950,000 distinct CDR3 sequences, with 35% to 40% observed a single time. The junction had 7 bases not matched to a gene; V was cut back by 6 bases and J by 3 bases. The CDR3 length is 14 residues. At least 5 micrograms of total RNA were extracted per sample.

Sample: blood. The sequence came from a man younger than 35 in good health. This chain uses TRBV12-3 or TRBV12-4 with TRBJ1-1, with 7 bases matching TRBD1. Here the CDR3 reads CASRGGQWDTEAFF. CDR3 nucleotides: TGTGCCAGCAGGGGGGGACAGTGGGACACTGAAGCTTTCTTT.